The rows below give T cell receptor beta chains drawn from one sample of a study of low-dose radiotherapy and immunotherapy resistance in tumors. Each CDR3 protein gets one entry after TCRdb re-called the reads with MiXCR. The sample holds approximately 89,000 distinct CDR3 sequences, over 15% seen once. The specimen was PBMCs, collected before treatment. The receptors shown here come from a male donor with prostate cancer. The CDR3 runs from the conserved cysteine through the conserved F or W. Fields, in order: J gene, V gene, CDR3 protein.

TRBJ2-3 TRBV3-1 CASSQDRGLAGVTSTDTQYF
TRBJ1-3 TRBV29-1 CSARAGRAGNTIYF
TRBJ1-1 TRBV12-3/TRBV12-4 CASSYVRAKGGTEAFF
TRBJ2-1 TRBV6-1 CASRLDVIREQFF
TRBJ2-7 TRBV23-1 CASTPFQERGWEQYF
TRBJ1-5 TRBV27 CASSFTPRNSNQPQHF
TRBJ2-1 TRBV12-3/TRBV12-4 CASSSQGYNEQFF
TRBJ2-5 TRBV11-2 CASSRDRVRETQYF
TRBJ2-2 TRBV5-1 CASSFLTSGSTGELFF
TRBJ2-1 TRBV10-3 CAIMAPREGGNEQFF
TRBJ1-2 TRBV29-1 CSVGSGTYYGYTF
TRBJ2-1 TRBV12-3/TRBV12-4 CASSPENSEDEQFF
TRBJ1-3 TRBV29-1 CSVGGQGGNTIYF
TRBJ2-1 TRBV4-2 CASSPAGQHSNEQFF
TRBJ2-7 TRBV11-2 CASSTGDYYEQYF
TRBJ1-5 TRBV28 CASSFGFQQGWYSNQPQHF
TRBJ2-3 TRBV7-2 CASSSNRKRGGLPSTDTQYF
TRBJ2-2 TRBV25-1 CASSEQGIRELFF
TRBJ1-5 TRBV29-1 CSGQQGTDQPQHF
TRBJ1-5 TRBV30 CAWSVMGGSQPQHF
TRBJ2-5 TRBV20-1 CSAGKLQGRSETQYF
TRBJ1-1 TRBV28 CASNPGQGLRAFF
TRBJ2-7 TRBV6-6 CASSNGQGAVVQYF
TRBJ1-2 TRBV12-3/TRBV12-4 CASSFRWTGEGYTF
TRBJ2-5 TRBV19 CASSSEQVTSGETQYF
TRBJ2-1 TRBV6-2/TRBV6-3 CASSYSGLAGVGEQFF
TRBJ2-3 TRBV12-3/TRBV12-4 CASSRTGVGTDTQYF
TRBJ2-5 TRBV9 CASSVGEVSRETQYF
TRBJ2-4 TRBV28 CASRPDAKNIQYF
TRBJ1-1 TRBV30 CAWNSDRGTEAFF
TRBJ2-1 TRBV4-2 CASSLQRGGRHEQFF
TRBJ2-1 TRBV10-3 CAISESWGSGGTYNEQFF
TRBJ2-2 TRBV27 CASSGLAVSNTGELFF
TRBJ1-5 TRBV29-1 CSVGEAGGPNQPQHF
TRBJ1-2 TRBV12-3/TRBV12-4 CASRPRGGADYGYTF
TRBJ2-7 TRBV5-8 CASSLETGWEQYF
TRBJ2-5 TRBV29-1 CSVVTAGQETQYF
TRBJ2-7 TRBV5-1 CASSFGTGYEQYF
TRBJ1-1 TRBV5-6 CASSFGRNTEAFF
TRBJ1-1 TRBV6-5 CASRPLSGLMNTEAFF